The rows below give T cell receptor beta chains drawn from one sample of a study of cytomegalovirus exposure and HLA in healthy donors. TCRdb's copy holds only in-frame clones and misses some; the assay was immunoSEQ multiplex PCR. Of 99,000 or so clones detected, over 75% appear once; the ten largest clones hold under 4%. Material: PBMCs. The receptors were gathered from a female donor in good health and CMV-seropositive. CDR3s include the opening cysteine and the closing phenylalanine or tryptophan. D genes are given only for firm matches. Not every row has a clone size; where given, it reads once, few, many or a size class.

>TRBV5-1|-|TRBD1|TRBJ2-5
CASSLATGEETQYF
TGCGCCAGCAGCTTGGCGACAGGGGAAGAGACCCAGTACTTC
>TRBV6-1|-|TRBD1|TRBJ2-1
CASSGLTGLYNEQFF
TGTGCCAGCAGTGGATTGACAGGGTTGTACAATGAGCAGTTCTTC
>TRBV7-6|-|-|TRBJ1-5
CASSRRGFNQPQHF
TGTGCCAGCAGTCGTCGCGGGTTCAATCAGCCCCAGCATTTT
>TRBV6-5|-|TRBD1|TRBJ2-1
CASSGDRGNEQFF
TGTGCCAGCAGTGGGGACAGGGGGAATGAGCAGTTCTTC
>TRBV6-5|few|-|TRBJ1-2
CASSPDDRNYGYPF
TGTGCCAGCAGTCCCGACGACAGGAACTATGGCTACCCCTTC
>TRBV6-1|-|TRBD2|TRBJ2-5
CASSALAGGTETQYF
TGTGCCAGCAGTGCTCTAGCGGGGGGCACGGAGACCCAGTACTTC
>TRBV10-1|few|-|TRBJ2-1
CASSRDSQPNEQFF
TGCGCCAGCAGCCGGGACTCTCAACCCAATGAGCAGTTCTTC
>TRBV7-3|-|TRBD2|TRBJ2-1
CASSFGLAVYNEQFF
TGTGCCAGCAGCTTTGGTCTAGCGGTCTACAATGAGCAGTTCTTC
>TRBV6-6|-|-|TRBJ1-6
CASTAGAGNSPLHF
TGTGCCAGCACGGCAGGGGCCGGTAATTCACCCCTCCACTTT
>TRBV6-4|-|-|TRBJ1-1
CASRGTSSEAFF
TGTGCCAGCAGAGGGACATCTTCTGAAGCTTTCTTT
>TRBV6-4|-|-|TRBJ1-1
CASSSELNTEAFF
TGTGCCAGCAGCTCGGAGTTGAACACTGAAGCTTTCTTT
>TRBV6-6|once|TRBD1|TRBJ1-1
CASSNRGRSPGAEAFF
TGTGCCAGCAGTAACAGGGGTCGCAGCCCCGGGGCTGAAGCTTTCTTT
>TRBV19|once|-|TRBJ2-1
CASSIVPGRGGDEQFF
TGTGCCAGTAGTATAGTTCCGGGCAGGGGTGGCGATGAGCAGTTCTTC
>TRBV4-1|-|-|TRBJ1-3
CASSHARDTIYF
TGCGCCAGCAGCCATGCCCGGGACACCATATATTTT
>TRBV5-4|-|TRBD1|TRBJ2-4
CASSSRDSKNIQYF
TGTGCCAGCAGCTCTAGGGACAGCAAAAACATTCAGTACTTC